Below, 24 T cell receptor beta chains from the same sample are listed, as sequenced in a study of beta chain features in type 1 diabetes. Broader study findings: Across all four CD4+ subsets, people with type 1 diabetes showed modestly shorter TCRB CDR3s.

Expressed TCRB transcripts got sequenced, as all isolated RNA was reverse transcribed. Clones were sequenced by immunoSEQ multiplex PCR, and TCRdb holds only the in-frame ones, with some missing. The data hold 300,000 to 350,000 clones, with approximately 13% observed a single time. Which antigens these TCRs recognize remains unknown. The sample taken for sequencing was naive CD4+ T cells from blood. The receptors come from a woman younger than 30 with type 1 diabetes.

This clone was observed a handful of times. The V call is TRBV7-9, the J call TRBJ2-2; 11 nucleotides align to TRBD2. V trimming: 5 bases; J trimming: 7 bases; junction bases outside the gene matches: 15. The CDR3 runs 18 residues. Germline V gene data show CDR1 as SEHNR and CDR2 as FQNEAQ (reference sequence). This CDR3 is CASSPIRTSGRGSGELFF. In DNA, the CDR3 is TGTGCCAGCAGCCCCATTCGAACTAGCGGGAGAGGTAGCGGGGAGCTGTTTTTT.

This clone was recorded a few times. The chain is built from TRBV6-6 and TRBJ2-5, with D tentatively TRBD2 (6 bases). The J call may be wrong; the DNA end is better matched by TRBJ2-7. The CDR3 contains 15 residues. CDR1 and CDR2 from the germline V gene are MNHNY and SVGAGI (reference sequence). This chain's CDR3 is CASSSTDTSRYEQYF. DNA of the CDR3: TGTGCCAGCAGTTCAACCGATACTAGCCGGTACGAGCAGTACTTC.

This clone has more than one count but fewer than ten. The J gene is TRBJ2-1, the V gene TRBV7-9; 11 positions match TRBD2. The CDR3 covers 14 residues. V shed 5 bases, J shed 6 bases, and the junction held 3 bases outside the gene matches. Germline V gives CDR1 SEHNR, CDR2 FQNEAQ (reference sequence). CDR3 DNA sequence: TGTGCCAGCAGCCTGGGACTAGCGGCCAATGAGCAGTTCTTC. Its protein product is CASSLGLAANEQFF.

V gene TRBV28 combines with J gene TRBJ2-1; D perhaps matches TRBD2 (5 bases). V dropped 6 bases and J dropped 4 bases, with 10 bases sitting between them. The CDR3 length is 13 residues. CDR1 is MDHEN, CDR2 SYDVKM, per germline. The CDR3 region is CASRIREYNEQFF. DNA for the CDR3: TGTGCCAGCAGGATACGGGAATACAATGAGCAGTTCTTC.

The chain has TRBV7-9 and TRBJ2-3; tentative D call: TRBD2 (6 bases). Germline loops: CDR1 SEHNR, CDR2 FQNEAQ (reference sequence). Trimming removed 1 base at V and 2 bases at J, with 10 bases between. CDR3 length equals 15 residues. As DNA, the CDR3 is TGTGCCAGCAGCTTAGGGGGGGATCTCACAGATACGCAGTATTTT. Encoded protein: CASSLGGDLTDTQYF.

This clone has only one observation. The chain uses TRBV5-4 and TRBJ1-2, with D maybe TRBD1 (6 bases). The CDR3 has 16 amino acids. CDR1 and CDR2 (germline): SGHNT, YYREEE (reference sequence). V lost 2 bases and J lost 9, with 23 bases in between. The CDR3 sequence is CASSFGQAQDGDSYTF. CDR3 bases: TGTGCCAGCAGCTTCGGGCAGGCCCAAGATGGGGACAGCTACACCTTC.

The chain recombines TRBV4-3 with TRBJ2-6; perhaps TRBD2 as D (5 bases). Per the germline V gene, CDR1 is LGHNA and CDR2 is YSLEER. V was shortened by 4 bases and J by 2 bases, with 21 bases between the two germline ends. The CDR3 sequence is 19 residues long. The CDR3 nucleotides are TGCGCCAGCAGCCCCCACATACAGTCGAGGGCGACTGGGGCCAACGTCCTGACTTTC. This translates into CASSPHIQSRATGANVLTF.

This clone was detected only a few times. This same CDR3 is encoded by further DNA sequences in the sample. The chain couples TRBV7-9 to TRBJ1-1; D is unclear. The CDR3 has 13 residues. V lost 3 bases and J 4 bases, leaving 9 bases between the germline ends. Germline CDR1 and CDR2: SEHNR and FQNEAQ (reference sequence). CDR3 coding DNA: TGTGCCAGCAGCTTGGGCTTAGGCACTGAAGCTTTCTTT. This translates into CASSLGLGTEAFF.

This chain connects TRBV12-5 to TRBJ1-4; perhaps TRBD1 as D (5 bases). V was cut by 7 bases and J by 10 bases, with 19 bases left in between. This CDR3 comprises 14 residues. CDR1 and CDR2 (germline): LGHNT, FRNRAP. The CDR3 DNA is TGTGCTAGTGCCCTTATGGGACCGGGAGGAAAACTGTTTTTT. Amino acids: CASALMGPGGKLFF.

The gene calls are TRBV28 and TRBJ1-5, with 8 bases lining up with TRBD1. The CDR3 is 15 residues long. The V segment lost 8 bases and the J segment 1 base; nucleotides outside the gene matches: 7. In germline, CDR1 is MDHEN, CDR2 SYDVKM. CDR3 loop: CASHSTGVSNQPQHF. CDR3 in DNA: TGTGCCAGCCACTCGACAGGGGTAAGCAATCAGCCCCAGCATTTT.

There are a few counts of this clone. The chain is built from TRBV13 and TRBJ1-1; 8 bases match TRBD1. The CDR3 totals 16 residues. The V gene end was trimmed by 2 bases and the J gene end by 6 bases; junction bases not matched to a gene: 11. Germline V lookup: CDR1 PRHDT, CDR2 FYEKMQ (reference sequence). The CDR3 sequence is CASSLIGQGIRPEAFF. The CDR3 nucleotides are TGTGCCAGCAGCTTAATAGGACAGGGAATTAGGCCTGAAGCTTTCTTT. The whole variable domain, filled in from reference TRBV13 and TRBJ1-1, reads AAGVIQSPRHLIKEKRETATLKCYPIPRHDTVYWYQQGPGQDPQFLISFYEKMQSDKGSIPDRFSAQQFSDYHSELNMSSLELGDSALYFCASSLIGQGIRPEAFFGQGTRLTVV.

CDR3 coding DNA: TGTGCCAGCAGCTCGCTCGGCAACCCACAGGTTCATGGCCTTGGAGCTTTCTTT. This gives the protein CASSSLGNPQVHGLGAFF. J is TRBJ1-1 and V is TRBV11-2; D is perhaps TRBD1 (5 bases). The CDR3 runs 18 residues. Trimming shortened V by 4 bases and J by 10 bases, and 31 bases separated the two germline ends. Germline assignment: CDR1 SGHAT and CDR2 FQNNGV.

The chain combines TRBV9 with TRBJ1-2, with 10 bases identical to TRBD1. Germline CDR1 and CDR2: SGDLS and YYNGEE. The junction had 10 bases not matched to a gene; V was cut back by 3 bases and J by 8 bases. The CDR3 extends over 15 amino acids. CDR3 sequence (DNA): TGTGCCAGCAGCGCGTCCGGGACAGGGGTACAGGGCTACACCTTC. It translates to CASSASGTGVQGYTF.

This sequence joins TRBV6-6 and TRBJ2-1, with TRBD2 matching 11 bases. Germline-derived CDR1 and CDR2 are MNHNY and SVGAGI (reference sequence). The CDR3 loop spans 14 amino acids. V shed 6 bases, J shed 14 bases, and the junction held 12 bases outside the gene matches. CDR3 in DNA: TGTGCCAGCAGCATTAGCGGGAGGGCCTCATCGGAGTTCTTC. Translated: CASSISGRASSEFF.

This clone was detected a few times. The chain has TRBV6-5 and TRBJ2-3, with 8 bases fitting TRBD2. CDR1 is MNHEY, CDR2 SVGAGI, per germline. The CDR3 contains 15 residues. The trim removed 5 bases at V and 3 bases at J, leaving 7 bases unmatched. CDR3 amino acids: CASSRTGTRTDTQYF. The CDR3 bases are TGTGCCAGCAGTCGGACCGGGACTAGGACAGATACGCAGTATTTT.

This clone was seen a few times. The chain carries TRBV7-9 and TRBJ1-2; 11 bases line up with TRBD1. Germline V gene sequence: CDR1 SEHNR, CDR2 FQNEAQ (reference sequence). The V gene end was trimmed by 6 bases and the J gene end by 3 bases; junction bases not matched to a gene: 6. The CDR3 runs to 15 residues. As DNA, the CDR3 is TGTGCCAGCAGGCTGGGACAGGGGGTTGACTATGGCTACACCTTC. Protein sequence: CASRLGQGVDYGYTF. Combining the CDR3 with reference TRBV7-9 and TRBJ1-2 gives the whole variable domain DTGVSQNPRHKITKRGQNVTFRCDPISEHNRLYWYRQTLGQGPEFLTYFQNEAQLEKSRLLSDRFSAERPKGSFSTLEIQRTEQGDSAMYLCASRLGQGVDYGYTFGSGTRLTVV.

This clone was seen a few times. The V call is TRBV6-5, the J call TRBJ2-5; D is perhaps TRBD1 (6 bases). The V gene's germline CDR1 is MNHEY and CDR2 SVGAGI. The germline V and J ends were trimmed by 0 bases and 4 bases, with 12 bases remaining between them. This CDR3 region has 15 residues. The CDR3 spells CASSYSGQLPETQYF. CDR3 bases: TGTGCCAGCAGTTACTCGGGACAACTCCCAGAGACCCAGTACTTC.

This clone was found a few times. The chain carries TRBV4-3 and TRBJ1-2; D gene uncertain. Per the germline V gene, CDR1 is LGHNA and CDR2 is YSLEER. This CDR3 region has 15 residues. V lost 2 bases and J 8 bases, leaving 18 bases between the germline ends. CDR3 DNA: TGCGCCAGCAGCCAACATCGGGGTGGGTCCCGCGGCTACACCTTC. Translating it yields CASSQHRGGSRGYTF.

V usage is TRBV19 and J usage is TRBJ2-1; D gene uncertain. Germline CDR1 reads LNHDA; CDR2 reads SQIVND (reference sequence). The V end was cut by 9 bases, the J end by 0 bases, with 15 bases between. The CDR3 is 15 amino acids. DNA of the CDR3: TGTGCCAGCGAGGAAACCTCAAGCTCCTACAATGAGCAGTTCTTC. Its translation is CASEETSSSYNEQFF.

This clone was seen more than once but under ten times. The chain combines TRBV5-1 with TRBJ1-1; no reliable D call. CDR1 and CDR2 (germline): SGHRS, YFSETQ. This CDR3 has 14 residues. Trimming pared 2 bases from V and 3 bases from J, leaving 11 bases between. CDR3: CASSFAGLDTEAFF. The DNA for the CDR3 is TGCGCCAGCAGCTTTGCGGGGTTGGACACTGAAGCTTTCTTT.

The V gene is TRBV7-2, the J gene TRBJ1-4, with D maybe TRBD1 (5 bases). Trimming left V 7 bases short and J 7 bases short, with 16 bases between. This CDR3 is 14 amino acids long. Germline loops: CDR1 SGHTA, CDR2 FQGNSA. CDR3 amino acids: CASTLRAGPEKLFF. CDR3 in DNA: TGTGCCAGCACCCTCCGGGCAGGGCCTGAAAAACTGTTTTTT.

This clone has only a few counts. The chain has TRBV4-3 and TRBJ2-7, with 10 nucleotides matching TRBD1. Germline trimming cut 0 bases from V and 3 bases from J; bases unmatched to any gene: 5. CDR1 LGHNA and CDR2 YSLEER come from the germline V gene. The CDR3 consists of 16 residues. CDR3 sequence reads: CASSQEPGQGNYEQYV. As DNA, the CDR3 is TGCGCCAGCAGCCAAGAACCGGGACAGGGGAACTACGAGCAGTACGTC.

This clone was observed a handful of times. The chain has TRBV20-1 and TRBJ2-7; the D gene could be TRBD1 or TRBD2 (6 bases each). CDR1 and CDR2 from the germline V gene are DFQATT and SNEGSKA (reference sequence). The CDR3 runs 11 residues. The V end was cut by 5 bases, the J end by 3 bases, with 8 bases between. The CDR3 region is CSAGGGYEQYV. The CDR3 DNA reads as TGCAGTGCTGGAGGGGGCTACGAGCAGTACGTC.

This clone was counted only a few times. The V call is TRBV25-1, the J call TRBJ2-3; no reliable D call. Trimming pared 5 bases from V and 1 base from J, leaving 7 bases between. Germline CDR1 is MGHDK and CDR2 is SYGVNS. This CDR3 contains 13 residues. The CDR3 DNA reads as TGTGCCAGCAGTATTCTAGGCACAGATACGCAGTATTTT. Amino acid sequence: CASSILGTDTQYF.